What follows is one T cell receptor beta chain and its context. What it binds is not known. This entry belongs to a study of graft-versus-host responses after intestinal transplantation. Study-wide results and limits: Graft-donor T cell macrochimerism in patients accompanied high graft-versus-host to host-versus-graft clonal ratios in allografts. The marrow of recipients harbored GvH clones, and ileum or blood showed some of them first.

In germline, CDR1 is MNHEY, CDR2 SMNVEV (reference sequence). V dropped 1 base and J dropped 4; count of bases not matched to a gene: 9. The CDR3 covers 17 residues. Lamina propria and intraepithelial lymphocytes were released by processing graft tissue. The data were produced by immunoSEQ multiplex PCR, yet TCRdb's version contains in-frame clones alone and is incomplete. Of 10,000 to 14,000 clones in the sample, roughly 79% were seen once. The sequence derives from a human patient who received an intestinal transplant, so some T cells may come from the graft donor. This specimen consisted of ileum tissue, obtained 23 days after intestinal transplant. The V gene is TRBV27, the J gene TRBJ2-5; 10 bases match TRBD2. Written as DNA, the CDR3 is TGTGCCAGCAGTTTATTCCCCGGGACTAGCGACAGAGAGACCCAGTACTTC. This encodes CASSLFPGTSDRETQYF.